This T cell receptor beta chain derives from a study of response to subunit inactivated influenza vaccine. Germline V gene sequence: CDR1 MNHEY, CDR2 SVGAGI. Deletions cut 2 bases from V and 4 bases from J, with 14 bases between. The CDR3 is made up of 15 amino acids. Only a few counts were recorded for this clonotype. TCRdb reprocessed the RT-PCR reads with MiXCR, giving one entry per CDR3 protein. The repertoire holds around 750,000 distinct CDR3 sequences, with 21% as singletons. This chain uses TRBV6-5 with TRBJ2-5; D perhaps matches TRBD1 (7 bases). This specimen was PBMCs from blood, taken around 5 days after vaccination. This receptor was identified in a man in his forties or fifties who received an inactivated influenza vaccine. Written as DNA, the CDR3 is TGTGCCAGCAGTTACGCAGGGGGAGGTCGAGAGACCCAGTACTTC. This translates into CASSYAGGGRETQYF.